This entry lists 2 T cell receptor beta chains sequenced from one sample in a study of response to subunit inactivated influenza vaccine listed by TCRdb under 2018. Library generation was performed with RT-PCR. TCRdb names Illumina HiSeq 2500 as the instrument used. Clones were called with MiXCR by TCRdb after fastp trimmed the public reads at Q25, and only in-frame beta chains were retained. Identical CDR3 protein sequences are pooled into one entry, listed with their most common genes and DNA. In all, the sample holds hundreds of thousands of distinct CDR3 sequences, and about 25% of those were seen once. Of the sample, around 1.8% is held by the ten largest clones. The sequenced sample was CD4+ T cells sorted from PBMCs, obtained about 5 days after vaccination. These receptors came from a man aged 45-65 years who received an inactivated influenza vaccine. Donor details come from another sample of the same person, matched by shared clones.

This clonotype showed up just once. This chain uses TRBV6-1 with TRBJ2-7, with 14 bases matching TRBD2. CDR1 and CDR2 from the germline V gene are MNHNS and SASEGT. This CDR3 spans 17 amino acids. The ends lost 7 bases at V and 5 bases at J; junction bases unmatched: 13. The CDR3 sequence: CASKSGLAGGRRNEQYF. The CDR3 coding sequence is TGTGCCAGCAAGTCCGGACTAGCGGGGGGTAGGAGGAACGAGCAGTACTTC.

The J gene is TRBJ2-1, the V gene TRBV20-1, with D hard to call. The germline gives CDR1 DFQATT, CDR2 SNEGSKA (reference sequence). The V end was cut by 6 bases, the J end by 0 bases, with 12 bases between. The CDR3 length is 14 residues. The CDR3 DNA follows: TGCAGTGCCCCTGACCCGCCCTCCTACAATGAGCAGTTCTTC. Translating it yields CSAPDPPSYNEQFF.